These 29 T cell receptor beta chains were sequenced from one sample in a study of blood T cells in healthy people across ages. Sample-barcoded 5' priming and a J-beta primer mix drove a second PCR of roughly 6 to 12 cycles. Using its own MiXCR run on the 5' RACE reads, TCRdb lists one record per CDR3 protein. The table shows about 800,000 distinct CDR3 sequences, with more than 45% occurring only once. Material: blood. These receptors all stem from a man younger than 40 in good health.

This clonotype was observed a few times. The chain carries TRBV7-9 and TRBJ2-5; unclear D gene. Germline V lookup: CDR1 SEHNR, CDR2 FQNEAQ (reference sequence). Trimming shortened V by 5 bases and J by 1 base, and 11 bases separated the two germline ends. The CDR3 length is 14 residues. The CDR3: CASSPEALQETQYF. As DNA, the CDR3 is TGTGCCAGCAGCCCAGAGGCCCTCCAAGAGACCCAGTACTTC.

This sequence joins TRBV6-5 and TRBJ1-6; D is possibly TRBD1 (6 bases). From germline, CDR1 is MNHEY and CDR2 SVGAGI. The CDR3 loop spans 14 amino acids. V dropped 8 bases and J dropped 6 bases, with 14 bases sitting between them. CDR3 sequence (DNA): TGTGCCAGCGGAGGGGGAGGGGGTAATTCACCCCTCCACTTT. It encodes CASGGGGGNSPLHF.

The J gene is TRBJ2-1, the V gene TRBV6-1; no definite D call. CDR3 length equals 11 residues. The ends were cut back, 8 bases at V and 4 bases at J, with 6 bases in the middle. The germline gives CDR1 MNHNS, CDR2 SASEGT. The CDR3, as DNA: TGTGCCAGCCTGCTTTACAATGAGCAGTTCTTC. It yields the protein CASLLYNEQFF.

V gene TRBV4-3 combines with J gene TRBJ2-5; D tentatively fits TRBD1 or TRBD2 (6 bases each). The CDR3 spans 13 residues. Per the germline V gene, CDR1 is LGHNA and CDR2 is YSLEER. V lost 3 bases, J lost 6 bases, and 11 bases lay in between. CDR3 coding DNA: TGCGCCAGCAGCCAGGGGGCGGGAAAGACCCAGTACTTC. It translates to CASSQGAGKTQYF.

This chain connects TRBV15 to TRBJ1-2, with TRBD1 as a possible D gene (5 bases). CDR1 is LNHNV, CDR2 YYDKDF, per germline (reference sequence). The CDR3 runs to 14 residues. Between the trimmed V and J ends, which lost 0 bases and 3 bases, there was a span of 8 bases. CDR3 DNA sequence: TGTGCCACCAGCAGAGATCTGGGGGACTATGGCTACACCTTC. It specifies CATSRDLGDYGYTF. Full variable domain (missing parts from reference TRBV15 and TRBJ1-2): DAMVIQNPRYQVTQFGKPVTLSCSQTLNHNVMYWYQQKSSQAPKLLFHYYDKDFNNEADTPDNFQSRRPNTSFCFLDIRSPGLGDTAMYLCATSRDLGDYGYTFGSGTRLTVV.

This clonotype was seen just once. Relative to the germline gene, one junction end is altered; a read error may explain this. The rearrangement uses TRBV20-1 and TRBJ1-6; TRBD1 matches 7 bases. The germline CDR1 and CDR2 sequences are DFQATT and SNEGSKA (reference sequence). The CDR3 spans 14 residues. CDR3 protein: CSAREQGNNSPPHF. As DNA, the CDR3 is TGCAGTGCTAGAGAACAGGGGAATAATTCACCCCCCCACTTT.

The chain combines TRBV2 with TRBJ2-3; D is unclear. Trimming cost V 3 bases and J 7 bases, with 14 bases left between them. From germline, CDR1 is SNHLY and CDR2 FYNNEI. The CDR3 runs 14 residues. CDR3 DNA sequence: TGTGCCAGCAGTGAGCAGGTGGGATATAATACGCAGTATTTT. The encoded protein is CASSEQVGYNTQYF.

The chain is built from TRBV13 and TRBJ1-6, with D tentatively TRBD1 (5 bases). This CDR3 has 13 amino acids. Trimming left V 5 bases short and J 10 bases short, with 12 bases between. The germline gives CDR1 PRHDT, CDR2 FYEKMQ (reference sequence). CDR3: CASSGWWGSPLHF. The CDR3, as DNA: TGTGCCAGCAGCGGGTGGTGGGGCTCACCCCTCCACTTT.

Details on this clonotype: A much larger clone sits a single nucleotide away, making a read error possible. The V gene is TRBV28, the J gene TRBJ2-1, with 12 bases lining up with TRBD2. The J call may be in error: the DNA end matches TRBJ2-7 better. Per the germline V gene, CDR1 is MDHEN and CDR2 is SYDVKM. This CDR3 has 15 residues. The CDR3 here is CASSETSGSYNEQYF. In DNA form, the CDR3 reads TGTGCCAGCAGTGAGACTAGCGGGAGCTACAATGAGCAGTACTTC.

This clonotype was detected many times. The V gene is TRBV2, the J gene TRBJ2-3; D is unresolved. The CDR3 contains 15 residues. CDR1 and CDR2 (germline): SNHLY, FYNNEI. The V gene lost 1 base and the J gene lost 0 bases, with 8 bases spanning the gap. The CDR3 DNA reads TGTGCCAGCAGTGAAGAGGACCGCAGCACAGATACGCAGTATTTT. Its translation is CASSEEDRSTDTQYF.

V usage is TRBV5-6 and J usage is TRBJ2-5; no reliable D call. V lost 2 bases, J lost 2 bases, and 7 bases lay in between. CDR1 SGHDT and CDR2 YYEEEE come from the germline V gene. CDR3 length: 13 amino acids. The CDR3 loop reads CASSFLEQETQYF. In DNA form, the CDR3 reads TGTGCCAGCAGCTTCCTTGAACAAGAGACCCAGTACTTC.

This clonotype was detected only a few times. This rearrangement joins TRBV28 to TRBJ2-7; perhaps TRBD2 as D (5 bases). Per the germline V gene, CDR1 is MDHEN and CDR2 is SYDVKM. The CDR3 has 15 residues. The ends were cut back, 4 bases at V and 4 bases at J, with 17 bases in the middle. For the CDR3, the DNA is TGTGCCAGCAGTTCCCCAGCGGAGCCCCCGTACGAGCAGTACTTC. Translated, it gives CASSSPAEPPYEQYF.

V and J are TRBV6-6 and TRBJ2-4; D perhaps matches TRBD2 (5 bases). Matching the DNA end better, TRBJ2-7 makes the J call doubtful. CDR3 length: 13 residues. Germline V gene data show CDR1 as MNHNY and CDR2 as SVGAGI (reference sequence). The CDR3 spells CASIRDTSYEQYF. In DNA form, the CDR3 reads TGTGCCAGCATCCGGGATACCTCCTACGAGCAGTACTTC.

The V and J genes are TRBV29-1 and TRBJ2-5, with D perhaps matching TRBD1 (6 bases). Trimming took 8 bases from V and 5 from J, leaving 18 bases between them. Germline assignment: CDR1 SQVTM and CDR2 ANQGSEA. There are 13 residues in the CDR3. The CDR3 loop reads CSTRQALGETQYF. CDR3 nucleotides: TGCAGCACCAGACAGGCCTTGGGGGAGACCCAGTACTTC.

This clonotype was seen a handful of times. The chain combines TRBV27 with TRBJ1-2; 7 bases are shared with TRBD1. After removal of 6 bases from V and 8 bases from J, the junction contained 12 bases not matched to a gene. The CDR3 has 14 residues. Germline assignment: CDR1 MNHEY and CDR2 SMNVEV (reference sequence). The chain's CDR3 is CASRLQGSPGGYTF. The CDR3 DNA reads as TGTGCCAGCAGACTACAGGGGAGCCCGGGGGGCTACACCTTC.

This clonotype was picked up a small number of times. The junction does not match germline at one end; this may be a read error. This chain joins TRBV5-1 and TRBJ2-7; no firm D call. The CDR3 spans 12 residues. The germline V gene encodes CDR1 SGHRS and CDR2 YFSETQ. This chain's CDR3 is CASSFNSYEQYF. Here the CDR3 DNA reads TGTGCCAGCAGTTTCAACTCCTACGAGCAGTACTTC.

J is TRBJ2-1 and V is TRBV6-2 or TRBV6-3; D gene unclear. With 5 bases removed from V and 10 bases from J, the gap between germline ends came to 18 bases. The germline CDR1 and CDR2 sequences are MNHEY and SVGEGT. This CDR3 has 14 amino acids. The CDR3 coding sequence is TGTGCCAGCAGTCACACAGCGAGCTCCTACGAGCAGTTCTTC. Protein: CASSHTASSYEQFF.

The chain carries TRBV20-1 and TRBJ1-5; maybe TRBD1 (5 bases). The germline V gene encodes CDR1 DFQATT and CDR2 SNEGSKA (reference sequence). The CDR3 consists of 14 residues. V was shortened by 7 bases and J by 3 bases, with 16 bases between the two germline ends. The CDR3 sequence is CSVLTAGFNQPQHF. For the CDR3, the DNA is TGCAGTGTTCTCACTGCAGGGTTCAATCAGCCCCAGCATTTT.

This sequence joins TRBV6-5 and TRBJ2-2, with D possibly called TRBD1 or TRBD2 (5 bases each). The CDR3 runs 16 residues. Per the germline V gene, CDR1 is MNHEY and CDR2 is SVGAGI. The V and J ends lost 8 bases and 0 bases respectively, with 16 bases between them. CDR3 region: CASARGAFANTGELFF. The CDR3 nucleotides read TGTGCCAGCGCTCGGGGCGCTTTCGCGAACACCGGGGAGCTGTTTTTT.

The V call is TRBV7-2, the J call TRBJ2-1; D possibly corresponds to TRBD2 (6 bases). The CDR3 length is 14 residues. CDR1 is SGHTA and CDR2 is FQGNSA in the germline V gene. The ends were cut back, 2 bases at V and 5 bases at J, with 10 bases in the middle. CDR3: CASSLSRLDNEQFF. CDR3 sequence (DNA): TGTGCCAGCAGCTTATCCAGACTAGACAATGAGCAGTTCTTC.

The rearrangement links TRBV20-1 to TRBJ2-1; maybe TRBD2 (5 bases). V was trimmed by 7 bases and J by 2 bases, leaving 15 bases between them. The CDR3 totals 14 residues. CDR1 and CDR2 from the germline V gene are DFQATT and SNEGSKA (reference sequence). CDR3 region: CSVPGNRAYNEQFF. The CDR3 DNA reads as TGCAGTGTACCCGGGAATAGGGCCTACAATGAGCAGTTCTTC.

This clonotype was found a few times. The rearrangement uses TRBV5-1 and TRBJ2-3, with TRBD1 matching over 9 bases. V dropped 7 bases and J dropped 4; count of bases not matched to a gene: 4. CDR1 and CDR2 (germline): SGHRS, YFSETQ. The CDR3 loop spans 13 amino acids. CDR3 DNA: TGCGCCAGCCGGGACAGGGTGGCAGATACGCAGTATTTT. Translated, it gives CASRDRVADTQYF.

This chain links TRBV6-6 with TRBJ2-7, with D maybe TRBD2 (6 bases). Gene TRBJ2-5 matches the end of the DNA better, so the J call may be wrong. The CDR3 runs 14 residues. Per the germline V gene, CDR1 is MNHNY and CDR2 is SVGAGI (reference sequence). CDR3 loop: CASREHSGTATQYF. For the CDR3, the DNA is TGTGCCAGCAGAGAACACTCAGGGACTGCGACCCAGTACTTC.

As regards this clonotype: One base away lies a much larger clone, so this may be a sequencing read error. This chain links TRBV29-1 with TRBJ1-2; D gene unclear. The CDR3 is 12 amino acids. Germline V gives CDR1 SQVTM, CDR2 ANQGSEA. CDR3 DNA sequence: TGCAGCGTCGAGACTACATACTATGGCTACATCTTC. This codes for CSVETTYYGYIF.

Worth noting for this clonotype: A much larger clonotype is one base distant, so this may be a read error. The chain uses TRBV7-9 and TRBJ1-2; D gene unclear. CDR3 length: 13 amino acids. Germline V gives CDR1 SEHNR, CDR2 FQNEAQ (reference sequence). V was clipped by 3 bases and J by 0 bases, with 5 bases between them. CDR3 in DNA: TGTGCCAGCAGCTTTGCAGCTAACTATGGCTACACCTTC. This translates into CASSFAANYGYTF.

This chain connects TRBV20-1 to TRBJ1-2; D is undetermined. Trimming left V 3 bases short and J 4 bases short, with 12 bases between. Germline assignment: CDR1 DFQATT and CDR2 SNEGSKA (reference sequence). The CDR3 runs to 13 residues. CDR3 region: CSARSQDLYGYTF. CDR3 coding DNA: TGCAGTGCTAGGTCTCAGGACCTCTATGGCTACACCTTC.

This rearrangement joins TRBV21-1 to TRBJ2-7; the table's D call, TRBD1, has no DNA check behind it. TRBV21-1 is assigned pseudogene status. The CDR3 covers 14 residues. The CDR3 DNA follows: TGTGCCAGCAGCAACGGACAGGTCTCCTACGAGCAGTACTTC. This sequence encodes CASSNGQVSYEQYF.

The chain recombines TRBV20-1 with TRBJ2-1; possible D gene TRBD2, 6 bases. The V end lost 6 bases, the J end lost 5 bases, and 17 bases lay between the germline ends. The CDR3 length is 14 residues. CDR1 DFQATT and CDR2 SNEGSKA come from the germline V gene (reference sequence). CDR3 nucleotides: TGCAGTGCCAGACGGGCGGGGACCAACAATGAGCAGTTCTTC. Its translation: CSARRAGTNNEQFF.

DNA of the CDR3: TGTGCCAGCAGCTCCACGACAGGGACTCATGAGCAGTTCTTC. As protein: CASSSTTGTHEQFF. The chain couples TRBV11-2 to TRBJ2-1, with a possible D match to TRBD1 (7 bases). V shed 4 bases and J shed 8 bases, with 15 bases lying between them. The CDR3 runs 14 residues. From germline, CDR1 is SGHAT and CDR2 FQNNGV.